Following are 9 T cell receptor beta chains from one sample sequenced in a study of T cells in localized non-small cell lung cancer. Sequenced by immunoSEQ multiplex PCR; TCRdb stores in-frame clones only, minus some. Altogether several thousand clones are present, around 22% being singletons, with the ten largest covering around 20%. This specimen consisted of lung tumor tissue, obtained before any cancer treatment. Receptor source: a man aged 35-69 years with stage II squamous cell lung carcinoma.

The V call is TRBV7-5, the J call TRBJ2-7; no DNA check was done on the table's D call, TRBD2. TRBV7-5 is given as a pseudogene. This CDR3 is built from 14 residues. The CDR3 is CASSNGGRSYEQYF. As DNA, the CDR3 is TGTGCCAGCAGCAACGGCGGGAGATCCTACGAGCAGTACTTC.

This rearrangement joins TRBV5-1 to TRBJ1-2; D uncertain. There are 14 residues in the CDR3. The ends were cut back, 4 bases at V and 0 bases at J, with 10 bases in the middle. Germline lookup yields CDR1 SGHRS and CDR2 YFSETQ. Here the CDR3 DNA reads TGCGCCAGCAGCCCCGCAGACACTAACTATGGCTACACCTTC. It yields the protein CASSPADTNYGYTF. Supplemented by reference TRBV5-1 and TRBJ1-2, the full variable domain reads KAGVTQTPRYLIKTRGQQVTLSCSPISGHRSVSWYQQTPGQGLQFLFEYFSETQRNKGNFPGRFSGRQFSNSRSEMNVSTLELGDSALYLCASSPADTNYGYTFGSGTRLTVV.

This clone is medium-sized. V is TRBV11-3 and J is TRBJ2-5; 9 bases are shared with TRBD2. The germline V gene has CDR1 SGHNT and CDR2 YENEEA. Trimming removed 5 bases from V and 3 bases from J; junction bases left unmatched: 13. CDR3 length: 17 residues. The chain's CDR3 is CASSPGRRGGRKETQYF. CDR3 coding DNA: TGTGCCAGCAGCCCTGGGCGGCGGGGGGGCCGAAAAGAGACCCAGTACTTC.

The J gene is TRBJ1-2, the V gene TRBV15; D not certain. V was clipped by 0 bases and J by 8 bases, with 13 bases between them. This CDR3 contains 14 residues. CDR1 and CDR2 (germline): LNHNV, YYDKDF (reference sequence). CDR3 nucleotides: TGTGCCACCAGCAGAGATAGCCCCTCGTTGGGCTACACCTTC. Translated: CATSRDSPSLGYTF.

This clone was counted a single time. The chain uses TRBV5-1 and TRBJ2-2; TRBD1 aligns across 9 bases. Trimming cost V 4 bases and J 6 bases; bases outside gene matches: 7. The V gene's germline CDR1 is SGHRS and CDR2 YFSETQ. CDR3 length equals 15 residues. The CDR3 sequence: CASSPGTGFAGELFF. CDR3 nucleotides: TGCGCCAGCAGCCCCGGGACAGGGTTCGCCGGGGAGCTGTTTTTT.

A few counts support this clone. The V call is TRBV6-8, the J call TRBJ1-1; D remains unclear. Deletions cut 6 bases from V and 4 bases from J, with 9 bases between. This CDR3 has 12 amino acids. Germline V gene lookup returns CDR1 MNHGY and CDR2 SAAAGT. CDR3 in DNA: TGTGCCAGCAGATCGGGATTCACTGAAGCTTTCTTT. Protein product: CASRSGFTEAFF.

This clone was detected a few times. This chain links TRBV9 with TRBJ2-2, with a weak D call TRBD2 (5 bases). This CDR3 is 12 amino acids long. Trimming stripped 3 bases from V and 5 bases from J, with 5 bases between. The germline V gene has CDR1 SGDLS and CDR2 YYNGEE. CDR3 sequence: CASSGGTGELFF. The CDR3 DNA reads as TGTGCCAGCAGCGGAGGGACCGGGGAGCTGTTTTTT. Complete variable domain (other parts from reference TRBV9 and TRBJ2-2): DSGVTQTPKHLITATGQRVTLRCSPRSGDLSVYWYQQSLDQGLQFLIQYYNGEERAKGNILERFSAQQFPDLHSELNLSSLELGDSALYFCASSGGTGELFFGEGSRLTVL.

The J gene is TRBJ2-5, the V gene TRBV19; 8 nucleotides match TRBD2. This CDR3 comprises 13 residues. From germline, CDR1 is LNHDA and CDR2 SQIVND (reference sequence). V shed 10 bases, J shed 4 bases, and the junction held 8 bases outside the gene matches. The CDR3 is CATGAGGGETQYF. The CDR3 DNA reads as TGTGCCACAGGGGCGGGGGGCGGAGAGACCCAGTACTTC.

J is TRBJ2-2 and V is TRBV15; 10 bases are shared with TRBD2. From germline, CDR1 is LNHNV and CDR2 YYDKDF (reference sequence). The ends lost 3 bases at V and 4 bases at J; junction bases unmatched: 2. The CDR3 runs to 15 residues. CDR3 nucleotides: TGTGCCACCAGCAGGTCTAGCGGGAGCACCGGGGAGCTGTTTTTT. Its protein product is CATSRSSGSTGELFF.